One sample yielded the 18 T cell receptor beta chains listed below, sequenced in a study of OX40 agonist ivuxolimab in advanced cancers. Using immunoSEQ multiplex PCR, the repertoire was profiled, and TCRdb retains in-frame clones only, with some absent. Of roughly 38,000 clones detected, around 90% appear once; the ten largest clones hold less than 25%. The source material was CD4+ or CD8+ T cells sorted from blood, sampled in a trial of the OX40 agonist ivuxolimab. These receptors were collected from an adult with an advanced solid tumor such as melanoma, head and neck, liver or kidney cancer.

This clone was picked up one time. V gene TRBV7-2 combines with J gene TRBJ1-4; no definite D call. The CDR3 runs 13 residues. Between the trimmed V and J ends, which lost 5 bases and 5 bases, there was a span of 9 bases. Germline values: CDR1 SGHTA, CDR2 FQGNSA. CDR3 region: CASSRVDNEKLFF. The CDR3 DNA is TGTGCCAGCAGCCGAGTTGACAATGAAAAACTGTTTTTT.

The V gene is TRBV11-2, the J gene TRBJ2-5; D not certain. V gave up 0 bases and J gave up 1 base, with 9 bases separating them. The CDR3 contains 15 residues. Germline V gene lookup returns CDR1 SGHAT and CDR2 FQNNGV. CDR3 amino acids: CASSLEPAIQETQYF. The CDR3 coding sequence is TGTGCCAGCAGCTTAGAGCCTGCGATCCAAGAGACCCAGTACTTC. Looking up the rest from reference TRBV11-2 and TRBJ2-5 gives the full variable domain: EAGVAQSPRYKIIEKRQSVAFWCNPISGHATLYWYQQILGQGPKLLIQFQNNGVVDDSQLPKDRFSAERLKGVDSTLKIQPAKLEDSAVYLCASSLEPAIQETQYFGPGTRLLVL.

This sequence joins TRBV7-9 and TRBJ1-2, with D perhaps TRBD1 (5 bases). V was shortened by 2 bases and J by 3 bases, with 13 bases between the two germline ends. The CDR3 runs to 15 residues. CDR1 is SEHNR and CDR2 is FQNEAQ in the germline V gene (reference sequence). This CDR3 is CASSLFEGDDYGYTF. In DNA, the CDR3 is TGTGCCAGCAGCTTATTCGAAGGGGACGACTATGGCTACACCTTC.

The J gene is TRBJ1-3, the V gene TRBV15, with D hard to call. The ends were cut back, 0 bases at V and 0 bases at J, with 6 bases in the middle. The CDR3 loop spans 15 amino acids. Germline V gene data show CDR1 as LNHNV and CDR2 as YYDKDF (reference sequence). As DNA, the CDR3 is TGTGCCACCAGCAGAGATAGGAGCTCTGGAAACACCATATATTTT. This encodes CATSRDRSSGNTIYF.

CDR3 bases: TGTGCCAGCAGCTTAGGCAGGGGCGATAACTATGGCTACACCTTC. Its protein product is CASSLGRGDNYGYTF. The chain combines TRBV7-9 with TRBJ1-2, with D possibly matching TRBD1 (6 bases). Germline assignment: CDR1 SEHNR and CDR2 FQNEAQ (reference sequence). This CDR3 spans 15 amino acids. The ends were cut back, 1 base at V and 1 base at J, with 10 bases in the middle.

The rearrangement joins TRBV27 to TRBJ1-1; D may be TRBD1 (6 bases). V lost 2 bases and J lost 9, with 10 bases in between. Germline-derived CDR1 and CDR2 are MNHEY and SMNVEV (reference sequence). This CDR3 is built from 12 residues. The CDR3 here is CASSLGGAQAFF. The CDR3 DNA is TGTGCCAGCAGTTTAGGGGGGGCACAAGCTTTCTTT.

The V and J genes are TRBV19 and TRBJ2-7; D might be TRBD1 or TRBD2, each matching 6 bases. The CDR3 is made up of 11 amino acids. Germline CDR1 and CDR2: LNHDA and SQIVND (reference sequence). The germline V and J ends were trimmed by 4 bases and 6 bases, with 7 bases remaining between them. CDR3 in DNA: TGTGCCAGTAGTACGGGGGCCGAGCAGTACTTC. Translating it yields CASSTGAEQYF.

About this clone: One end of the junction fails to match germline, which may point to a read error. The gene calls are TRBV7-3 and TRBJ1-1; a weak D match, TRBD1 (5 bases). CDR3 length: 13 residues. Germline CDR1 and CDR2: SGHTA and FQGTGA. The CDR3 reads CANSFGQGTEAFF. The CDR3 DNA follows: TGTGCCAACAGCTTCGGCCAGGGCACTGAAGCTTTCTTT.

The DNA of the CDR3 is TGTGCCTGGAGCCCTTTAGGGACGGTATACGAGCAGTACTTC. Translation: CAWSPLGTVYEQYF. The chain links TRBV30 to TRBJ2-7; D possibly matches TRBD1 or TRBD2 (5 bases each). The germline V gene encodes CDR1 GTSNPN and CDR2 SVGIG (reference sequence). V dropped 3 bases and J dropped 4 bases, with 16 bases sitting between them. This CDR3 comprises 14 residues.

The CDR3 nucleotides read TGTGCCAGCAGTTTTGGCGAGCAAGAGACCCAGTACTTC. Its protein is CASSFGEQETQYF. V and J are TRBV28 and TRBJ2-5; D gene unclear. Germline V gene sequence: CDR1 MDHEN, CDR2 SYDVKM. V was cut by 3 bases and J by 2 bases, with 7 bases left in between. This CDR3 is 13 amino acids long.

The chain combines TRBV19 with TRBJ1-2; tentatively, D is TRBD1 (5 bases). This CDR3 has 12 amino acids. The V end was cut by 1 base, the J end by 8 bases, with 8 bases between. Germline V gene lookup returns CDR1 LNHDA and CDR2 SQIVND (reference sequence). As DNA, the CDR3 is TGTGCCAGTAGTATAGGCAGGGTCGGCTACACCTTC. This encodes CASSIGRVGYTF. Full variable domain (rest looked up from reference TRBV19 and TRBJ1-2): DGGITQSPKYLFRKEGQNVTLSCEQNLNHDAMYWYRQDPGQGLRLIYYSQIVNDFQKGDIAEGYSVSREKKESFPLTVTSAQKNPTAFYLCASSIGRVGYTFGSGTRLTVV.

This chain connects TRBV28 to TRBJ2-1; 7 bases agree with TRBD2. This CDR3 is built from 14 residues. Germline CDR1 is MDHEN and CDR2 is SYDVKM. V lost 6 bases to trimming and J lost 4 bases; unmatched junction nucleotides: 6. CDR3 DNA sequence: TGTGCCAGCAGGGGGAGGGCTGGTTACAATGAGCAGTTCTTC. This translates into CASRGRAGYNEQFF.

This clone was seen a few times. The rearrangement links TRBV27 to TRBJ2-2; D is possibly TRBD1 (6 bases). The V end lost 9 bases, the J end lost 4 bases, and 15 bases lay between the germline ends. The germline V gene has CDR1 MNHEY and CDR2 SMNVEV (reference sequence). CDR3 length equals 14 residues. The CDR3 region is CASQLGGSTGELFF. CDR3 coding DNA: TGTGCCAGTCAACTAGGGGGAAGCACCGGGGAGCTGTTTTTT.

The gene calls are TRBV9 and TRBJ2-7; 7 nucleotides line up with TRBD1. The CDR3 has 16 amino acids. Germline CDR1 reads SGDLS; CDR2 reads YYNGEE. The V segment lost 3 bases and the J segment 3 bases; nucleotides outside the gene matches: 12. CDR3 DNA sequence: TGTGCCAGCAGCGGACCCGGGACAGTGGACTTCTACGAGCAGTACTTC. Translating it yields CASSGPGTVDFYEQYF.

J is TRBJ2-3 and V is TRBV6-4; D unclear. CDR1 is MRHNA, CDR2 SNTAGT, per germline. This CDR3 comprises 16 residues. V lost 0 bases and J 0 bases, leaving 10 bases between the germline ends. CDR3 amino acids: CASSDSSRTSTDTQYF. Here the CDR3 DNA reads TGTGCCAGCAGTGACTCCTCACGCACTAGCACAGATACGCAGTATTTT.

This clone was detected once. V usage is TRBV7-6 and J usage is TRBJ2-5, with 11 bases fitting TRBD2. This CDR3 spans 15 amino acids. V was pared by 1 base and J by 3 bases, with 1 base of the junction left unmatched. Germline V CDR1 and CDR2: SGHVS, FNYEAQ. The CDR3 nucleotides are TGTGCCAGCAGCTTAGGGGGACTAGCGGAAGAGACCCAGTACTTC. It is translated as CASSLGGLAEETQYF.

This chain joins TRBV4-3 and TRBJ2-7; 13 positions match TRBD2. J was trimmed by 6 bases and V by 0 bases; bases with no gene match: 8. CDR3 length: 17 amino acids. Germline CDR1 is LGHNA and CDR2 is YSLEER. CDR3 DNA sequence: TGCGCCAGCAGCCAAGAAATTGGACTAGCGGGAGTCCGCGAGCAGTACTTC. Translated: CASSQEIGLAGVREQYF.

This clone is a singleton in its sample. This chain uses TRBV5-6 with TRBJ1-2; TRBD1 matches at 7 bases. V lost 5 bases and J lost 6; bases outside the gene matches: 7. Germline V gene sequence: CDR1 SGHDT, CDR2 YYEEEE. The CDR3 covers 13 residues. CDR3 sequence (DNA): TGTGCCAGCAGTCTACAGGGGTCGGATGGCTACACCTTC. It translates to CASSLQGSDGYTF.